This T cell receptor beta chain emerged from a study of glioma-infiltrating T cells. The V gene's germline CDR1 is MNHNY and CDR2 SVGAGI (reference sequence). This CDR3 is 12 amino acids long. V was shortened by 3 bases and J by 7 bases, with 9 bases between the two germline ends. The sample holds many counts of this clonotype. Its antigen remains unidentified. General study points: Non-neoplastic patients had below-expected tissue-blood divergence, while all gliomas exceeded expectation.

Amplification of TCR alpha and beta CDR3 regions from RNA used iRepertoire nested multiplex PCR. Tissue mRNA or PBMC total RNA, about 90-450 ng, went into one-step reverse transcription and amplification. From the multiplex PCR reads, TCRdb called clonotypes with MiXCR, one entry per CDR3 protein. The data contain about 93,000 distinct CDR3 sequences, 35% to 50% of them singletons. This TCR was sampled from a human donor with low-grade glioma or glioblastoma, undergoing nonglioma brain surgery, or in good health (not recorded which). This chain joins TRBV6-6 and TRBJ1-1; no definite D call. Sequenced: glioma tissue, nonneoplastic brain tissue, or PBMCs (not recorded which). DNA for the CDR3: TGTGCCAGCAGTTATAAAGGGTTTGAAGCTTTCTTT. This sequence encodes CASSYKGFEAFF.